Listed here are 5 T cell receptor beta chains from one sample, sequenced in a study of PD-L1 blockade in urothelial cancer. Assay: immunoSEQ multiplex PCR; the TCRdb copy retains only in-frame clones and omits some. The sample has 55,000 to 80,000 clones; around 88% are singletons. Time point specified: pretreatment peripheral blood. The sample was PBMCs, taken around atezolizumab (anti-PD-L1) treatment. The receptors were gathered from a man aged 55 to 70 with urothelial cancer.

J is TRBJ2-6 and V is TRBV14; D gene ambiguous. Germline V lookup: CDR1 SGHDN, CDR2 FVKESK. V lost 6 bases and J 0 bases, leaving 9 bases between the germline ends. CDR3 length: 15 amino acids. The CDR3 bases are TGTGCCAGCAGTGGTCAGAACTCTGGGGCCAACGTCCTGACTTTC. Translating gives CASSGQNSGANVLTF.

The gene calls are TRBV5-6 and TRBJ2-7; 12 positions match TRBD2. The V and J ends lost 2 bases and 7 bases, in that order; junction bases with no gene match: 13. CDR1 is SGHDT, CDR2 YYEEEE, per germline. This CDR3 contains 17 residues. CDR3 bases: TGTGCCAGCAGCTTTTCTTTCCTAGCGGGGGGGCCTCGGGAGCAGTACTTC. Translation: CASSFSFLAGGPREQYF.

The chain recombines TRBV10-3 with TRBJ2-7; 8 bases line up with TRBD1. CDR1 and CDR2 from the germline V gene are ENHRY and SYGVKD. Trimming cost V 2 bases and J 3 bases; bases outside gene matches: 18. This CDR3 contains 19 residues. The CDR3 nucleotides are TGTGCCATCAGTGAGCCGATACCTTATGGGACAGGCGCTATCTACGAGCAGTACTTC. Translation gives CAISEPIPYGTGAIYEQYF.

The rearrangement links TRBV2 to TRBJ2-1; the D gene is possibly TRBD2 (7 bases). Per the germline V gene, CDR1 is SNHLY and CDR2 is FYNNEI. Trimming shortened V by 6 bases and J by 3 bases, and 12 bases separated the two germline ends. The CDR3 contains 14 residues. CDR3 nucleotides: TGTGCCAGCAGGAAGGGGGGGGGCTACAATGAGCAGTTCTTC. Its protein is CASRKGGGYNEQFF.

This clone was observed once. The chain recombines TRBV11-3 with TRBJ1-1; perhaps TRBD1 as D (6 bases). Trimming took 2 bases from V and 1 from J, leaving 8 bases between them. CDR3 size: 14 residues. The V gene's germline CDR1 is SGHNT and CDR2 YENEEA. CDR3 sequence reads: CASSLSGENTEAFF. The CDR3 DNA sequence: TGTGCCAGCAGCTTATCAGGGGAGAACACTGAAGCTTTCTTT.